The entry below describes one TCR beta chain. The target antigen is unknown. Germline V lookup: CDR1 SEHNR, CDR2 FQNEAQ (reference sequence). V lost 6 bases to trimming and J lost 2 bases; unmatched junction nucleotides: 13. This CDR3 contains 16 residues. The data derive from a study of T cell repertoires in cytomegalovirus infection. For the study at large: It can be stated that public TCR beta signatures indicated CMV infection as well as a matching HLA type. Study conclusions and caveats: CMV-specific TCR beta clonotypes restricted by HLA-C dominated the ex vivo response. Summed frequency of public TCR beta families distinguished CMV carriers with the relevant HLA.

Via MiXCR, TCRdb re-called the reads, giving one row per CDR3 protein. The sample consists of fewer than 550,000 distinct CDR3 sequences, roughly 29% of them appearing once. This chain joins TRBV7-9 and TRBJ2-7; 7 bases map to TRBD1. The TCR sequence derives from a human donor in good health (CMV status not recorded). Some clones in this sample may be carry-over from other donors' samples. Material: PBMCs. CDR3 protein: CASSPVGTGEAYEQYV. The CDR3, as DNA: TGTGCCAGCAGTCCAGTCGGCACAGGGGAAGCCTACGAGCAGTACGTC.